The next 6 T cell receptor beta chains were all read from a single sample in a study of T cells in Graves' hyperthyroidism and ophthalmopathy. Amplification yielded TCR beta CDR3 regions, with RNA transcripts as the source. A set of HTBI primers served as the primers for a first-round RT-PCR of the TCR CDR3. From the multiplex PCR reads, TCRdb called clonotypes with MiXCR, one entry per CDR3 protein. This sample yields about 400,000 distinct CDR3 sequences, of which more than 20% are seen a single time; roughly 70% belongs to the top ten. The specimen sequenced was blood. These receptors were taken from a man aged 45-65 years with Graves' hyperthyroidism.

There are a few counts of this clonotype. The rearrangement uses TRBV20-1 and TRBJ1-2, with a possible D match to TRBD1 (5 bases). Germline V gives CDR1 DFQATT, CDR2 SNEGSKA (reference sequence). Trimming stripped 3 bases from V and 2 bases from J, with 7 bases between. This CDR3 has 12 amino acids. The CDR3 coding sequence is TGCAGTGCTAGGGAGGGGAACTATGGCTACACCTTC. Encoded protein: CSAREGNYGYTF.

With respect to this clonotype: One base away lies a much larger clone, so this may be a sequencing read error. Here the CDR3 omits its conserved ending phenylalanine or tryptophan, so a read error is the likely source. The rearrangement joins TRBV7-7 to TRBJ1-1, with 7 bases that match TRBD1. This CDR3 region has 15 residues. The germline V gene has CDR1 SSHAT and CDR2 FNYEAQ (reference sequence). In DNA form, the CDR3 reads TGTGCTAGCAGCTCACCGGGACAGAGGAACACTGAAGCTTTCCTT. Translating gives CASSSPGQRNTEAFL.

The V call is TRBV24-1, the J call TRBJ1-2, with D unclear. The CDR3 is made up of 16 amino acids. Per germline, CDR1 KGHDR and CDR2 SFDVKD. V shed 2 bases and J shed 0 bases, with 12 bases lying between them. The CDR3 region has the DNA TGTGCCACCAGTGATTCCCGGGAGGGATCTAACTATGGCTACACCTTC. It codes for CATSDSREGSNYGYTF.

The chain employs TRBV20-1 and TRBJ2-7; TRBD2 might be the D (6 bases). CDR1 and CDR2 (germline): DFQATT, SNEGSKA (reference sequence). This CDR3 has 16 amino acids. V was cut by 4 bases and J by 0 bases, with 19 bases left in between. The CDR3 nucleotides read TGCAGTGCTAAAAAGGGGTCCGCGGGGAGCTCCTACGAGCAGTACTTC. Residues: CSAKKGSAGSSYEQYF.

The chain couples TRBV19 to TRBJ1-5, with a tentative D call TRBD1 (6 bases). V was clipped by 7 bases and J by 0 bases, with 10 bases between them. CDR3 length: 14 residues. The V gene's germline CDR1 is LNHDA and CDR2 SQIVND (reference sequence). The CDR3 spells CASTNRASNQPQHF. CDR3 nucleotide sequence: TGTGCCAGTACTAACAGGGCTAGCAATCAGCCCCAGCATTTT.

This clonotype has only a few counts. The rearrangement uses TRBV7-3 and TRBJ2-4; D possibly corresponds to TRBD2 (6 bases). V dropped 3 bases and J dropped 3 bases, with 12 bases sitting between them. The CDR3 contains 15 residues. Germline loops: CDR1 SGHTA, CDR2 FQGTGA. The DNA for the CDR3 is TGTGCCAGCAGCTTCGGGAGTCCCAACAAAAACATTCAGTACTTC. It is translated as CASSFGSPNKNIQYF.